This is a list of T cell receptor beta chains from one sample in a study of technical replicates of blood from a handful of donors. Clones were sequenced by immunoSEQ multiplex PCR, and TCRdb holds only the in-frame ones, with some missing. The data hold approximately 88,000 clones, with 94% observed a single time. Material: T cells isolated from PBMCs. The receptors shown here come from a human donor in good health. CDR3s include the opening cysteine and the closing phenylalanine or tryptophan. A D gene is named only where the DNA matches it firmly. Expanded clones get a size class; other rows say once, few or many, or leave the size out.

TRBJ1-2,NA,TRBD1,TRBV29-1,CSVVPGQGAGYTF,TGCAGCGTTGTCCCAGGACAGGGGGCGGGCTACACCTTC
TRBJ2-3,NA,TRBD2,TRBV6-5,CASGDLAGQDTQYF,TGTGCCAGCGGGGATCTAGCGGGGCAAGATACGCAGTATTTT
TRBJ2-1,NA,TRBD2,TRBV16,CASSQWELADVPTKGQFF,TGTGCCAGCAGCCAATGGGAGCTAGCGGATGTGCCCACTAAGGGGCAGTTCTTC
TRBJ2-1,NA,TRBD2,TRBV11-2,CASSGRINEQFF,TGTGCCAGTAGCGGGAGGATCAATGAGCAGTTCTTC
TRBJ2-5,NA,TRBD2,TRBV5-1,CASSPAGDQETQYF,TGCGCCAGCAGCCCGGCGGGGGACCAAGAGACCCAGTACTTC
TRBJ2-1,medium-sized,TRBD2,TRBV6-4,CASSTRSGDYNEQFF,TGTGCCAGCAGTACCCGCAGCGGGGACTACAATGAGCAGTTCTTC
TRBJ1-6,once,TRBD1,TRBV2,CASTRGGQSVRSYNSPLHF,TGTGCCAGCACCCGGGGGGGACAGTCCGTCCGCTCCTATAATTCACCCCTCCACTTT
TRBJ2-7,few,TRBD1,TRBV4-1,CASSRSDRGLHEQYF,TGCGCCAGCAGCCGATCGGACAGGGGGCTCCACGAGCAGTACTTC
TRBJ2-5,NA,TRBD2,TRBV2,CASSEGLAGDGETQYF,TGTGCCAGCAGTGAGGGACTAGCGGGAGATGGGGAGACCCAGTACTTC
TRBJ2-7,once,TRBD2,TRBV28,CASATGTSGTYEQYF,TGTGCCAGTGCGACCGGGACTAGCGGCACCTACGAGCAGTACTTC
TRBJ2-7,NA,NA,TRBV19,CATRRSAGAYEQYF,TGTGCCACCAGGAGGTCGGCGGGCGCTTACGAGCAGTACTTC
TRBJ2-1,NA,TRBD2,TRBV9,CASSLGLAGGLHNEQFF,TGTGCCAGCAGCTTGGGACTAGCGGGGGGGCTCCACAATGAGCAGTTCTTC
TRBJ2-3,NA,NA,TRBV2,CASTIAIRTDTQYF,TGTGCCAGCACCATAGCGATCCGCACAGATACGCAGTATTTT
TRBJ1-2,NA,NA,TRBV6-6,CASRLPGHEGGYTF,TGTGCCAGCAGGCTCCCGGGACATGAAGGTGGCTACACCTTC
TRBJ1-5,NA,NA,TRBV19,CASSYSPNQPQHF,TGTGCCAGTAGTTACAGCCCCAATCAGCCCCAGCATTTT
TRBJ1-6,NA,TRBD1,TRBV11-2,CASSPRQGNYSPLHF,TGTGCCAGCAGCCCCAGACAGGGGAACTATTCACCCCTCCACTTT
TRBJ1-2,few,TRBD1,TRBV5-4,CASSHGTGNNYGYTF,TGTGCCAGCAGCCACGGGACAGGGAATAACTATGGCTACACCTTC
TRBJ1-3,NA,NA,TRBV29-1,CSVARDAGNTIYF,TGCAGCGTTGCGCGGGACGCCGGAAACACCATATATTTT
TRBJ2-1,NA,TRBD2,TRBV5-6,CASSLALLGRDEQFF,TGTGCCAGCAGCTTGGCCCTTTTAGGGAGGGATGAGCAGTTCTTC
TRBJ2-5,NA,TRBD2,TRBV4-2,CASSQGAGTSGGEETQYF,TGTGCCAGCAGCCAAGGGGCCGGCACTAGCGGGGGGGAAGAGACCCAGTACTTC
TRBJ1-2,NA,NA,TRBV10-2,CASGGGRSDYGYTF,TGCGCCAGCGGGGGGGGGAGGTCGGACTATGGCTACACCTTC
TRBJ2-3,NA,NA,TRBV28,CASTYSGNTDTQYF,TGTGCCAGCACCTATAGCGGAAACACAGATACGCAGTATTTT
TRBJ1-2,NA,TRBD1,TRBV9,CASSSQGGGYGYTF,TGTGCCAGCAGCTCACAGGGGGGAGGTTATGGCTACACCTTC
TRBJ2-6,once,NA,TRBV4-1,CASRMSRSQAGANVLTF,TGCGCCAGCAGGATGTCCAGATCGCAGGCTGGGGCCAACGTCCTGACTTTC
TRBJ2-6,NA,NA,TRBV7-9,CASSFLQGFTGANVLTF,TGTGCCAGCAGCTTCTTACAGGGATTTACTGGGGCCAACGTCCTGACTTTC
TRBJ1-5,NA,TRBD1,TRBV28,CASSTDRERDQPQHF,TGTGCCAGCAGTACGGACAGGGAACGGGATCAGCCCCAGCATTTT
TRBJ2-2,NA,TRBD1,TRBV11-2,CASSSIQGDTGELFF,TGTGCCAGCAGCTCAATACAGGGGGACACCGGGGAGCTGTTTTTT
TRBJ2-1,NA,TRBD2,TRBV6-4,CASSDFFLAGAQNEQFF,TGTGCCAGCAGTGACTTCTTCCTAGCGGGAGCGCAAAATGAGCAGTTCTTC
TRBJ2-2,NA,NA,TRBV5-1,CASSFPRDRTTGELFF,TGCGCCAGCAGCTTCCCGCGAGACAGGACCACCGGGGAGCTGTTTTTT
TRBJ1-6,NA,TRBD1,TRBV27,CASSTDRGESPLHF,TGTGCCAGCAGTACCGACAGGGGGGAATCACCCCTCCACTTT
TRBJ2-3,NA,NA,TRBV28,CASSLEGRGTTDTQYF,TGTGCCAGCAGCCTGGAGGGGCGGGGCACCACAGATACGCAGTATTTT
TRBJ1-1,few,TRBD1,TRBV19,CASSILLRRTDRGTEAFF,TGTGCCAGTAGTATTTTGCTCCGACGGACCGACAGGGGAACTGAAGCTTTCTTT
TRBJ1-1,NA,NA,TRBV7-9,CASSLEQGAGTEAFF,TGTGCCAGCAGCTTAGAACAGGGTGCAGGCACTGAAGCTTTCTTT
TRBJ2-5,NA,TRBD2,TRBV28,CASSLSGGETQYF,TGTGCCAGCAGTTTATCGGGGGGGGAGACCCAGTACTTC
TRBJ2-1,NA,TRBD2,TRBV28,CASSPSGLDYNEQFF,TGTGCCAGCAGCCCTTCGGGACTAGACTACAATGAGCAGTTCTTC
TRBJ1-6,few,TRBD1,TRBV18,CASSQGGDSPLHF,TGTGCCAGCTCGCAGGGGGGAGATTCACCCCTCCACTTT
TRBJ2-7,NA,TRBD2,TRBV19,CASSGSWTSGSFYEQYF,TGTGCCAGTAGTGGGAGTTGGACTAGCGGGAGTTTCTACGAGCAGTACTTC
TRBJ2-3,once,TRBD2,TRBV5-4,CASSLSGSRDTQYF,TGTGCCAGCAGCCTTAGCGGGAGCAGAGATACGCAGTATTTT
TRBJ2-1,NA,NA,TRBV5-1,CASSLLQNYNEQFF,TGCGCCAGCAGCTTGTTACAGAACTACAATGAGCAGTTCTTC